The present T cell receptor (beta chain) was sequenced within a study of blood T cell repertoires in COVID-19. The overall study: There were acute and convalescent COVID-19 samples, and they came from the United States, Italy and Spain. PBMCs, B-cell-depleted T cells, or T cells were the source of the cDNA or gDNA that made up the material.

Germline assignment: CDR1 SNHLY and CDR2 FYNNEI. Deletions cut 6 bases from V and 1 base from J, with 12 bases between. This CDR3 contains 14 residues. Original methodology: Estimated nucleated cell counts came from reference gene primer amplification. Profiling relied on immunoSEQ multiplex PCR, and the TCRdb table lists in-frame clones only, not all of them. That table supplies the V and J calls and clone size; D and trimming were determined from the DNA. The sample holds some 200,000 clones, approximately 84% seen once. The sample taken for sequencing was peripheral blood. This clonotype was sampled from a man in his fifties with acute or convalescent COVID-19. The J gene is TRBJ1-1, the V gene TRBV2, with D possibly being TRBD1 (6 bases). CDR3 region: CASRPRTANTEAFF. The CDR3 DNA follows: TGTGCCAGCAGACCCCGGACAGCGAACACTGAAGCTTTCTTT.